The next 11 T cell receptor beta chains were all read from a single sample in a study of T cells in Graves' hyperthyroidism and ophthalmopathy. RNA transcripts gave rise to amplified TCR beta CDR3 regions. The HTBI primer set was used in a first-round RT-PCR of the TCR CDR3. TCRdb itself ran the multiplex PCR reads through MiXCR, one entry per CDR3 protein. The table lists some 700,000 distinct CDR3 sequences, roughly a sixth of them singletons. The sample taken for sequencing was blood. The receptors were sampled from a man in his fifties with Graves' hyperthyroidism.

This clonotype was counted ten times or more. The V gene is TRBV2, the J gene TRBJ1-1; TRBD1 might be the D (5 bases). The CDR3 consists of 13 residues. The germline V and J ends were trimmed by 7 bases and 1 base, with 10 bases remaining between them. Germline V gene lookup returns CDR1 SNHLY and CDR2 FYNNEI. This CDR3 reads CASKGQPNTEAFF. CDR3 bases: TGTGCCAGCAAAGGACAACCGAACACTGAAGCTTTCTTT.

The chain is built from TRBV5-1 and TRBJ2-3; 8 nucleotides agree with TRBD1. Trimming took 4 bases from V and 4 from J; bases not matched to a gene: 11. The germline V gene encodes CDR1 SGHRS and CDR2 YFSETQ. The CDR3 is 16 residues long. In nucleotides, the CDR3 is TGCGCCAGCAGCACCCCTGTCCCGGGACAGGCAGATACGCAGTATTTT. The encoded protein is CASSTPVPGQADTQYF.

This chain joins TRBV28 and TRBJ2-7, with 11 bases that match TRBD1. Germline V CDR1 and CDR2: MDHEN, SYDVKM. The CDR3 length is 17 residues. The V segment lost 5 bases and the J segment 0 bases; nucleotides outside the gene matches: 9. CDR3: CASSPSHGTGGSYEQYF. Written as DNA, the CDR3 is TGTGCCAGCAGTCCGAGCCATGGGACAGGGGGCTCCTACGAGCAGTACTTC.

This clonotype was found a few times. The chain has TRBV10-3 and TRBJ1-6, with 8 nucleotides matching TRBD1. The J segment lost 8 bases and the V segment lost 6 bases, leaving 9 bases of the junction unmatched. Germline lookup yields CDR1 ENHRY and CDR2 SYGVKD. The CDR3 covers 15 residues. CDR3 nucleotide sequence: TGTGCCATCAGATACCGGGACAGGCAAGATTCACCCCTCCACTTT. Translated, it gives CAIRYRDRQDSPLHF.

This clonotype has at least ten counts. V and J are TRBV2 and TRBJ2-7; D is tentatively TRBD1 or TRBD2 (5 bases each). The V end was cut by 7 bases, the J end by 3 bases, with 16 bases between. The V gene's germline CDR1 is SNHLY and CDR2 FYNNEI. This CDR3 has 14 amino acids. The CDR3 loop reads CASTAGTVNYEQYF. In nucleotides, the CDR3 is TGTGCCAGCACCGCCGGGACGGTGAACTACGAGCAGTACTTC. The variable domain in full, with the rest retrieved from reference TRBV2 and TRBJ2-7, is EPEVTQTPSHQVTQMGQEVILRCVPISNHLYFYWYRQILGQKVEFLVSFYNNEISEKSEIFDDQFSVERPDGSNFTLKIRSTKLEDSAMYFCASTAGTVNYEQYFGPGTRLTVT.

V gene TRBV14 combines with J gene TRBJ2-3; 7 bases map to TRBD2. V was clipped by 0 bases and J by 11 bases; unmatched bases: 14. The germline gives CDR1 SGHDN, CDR2 FVKESK. CDR3 length equals 16 residues. The CDR3 sequence is CASSQDGLADRLGQYF. The CDR3 DNA sequence: TGTGCCAGCAGCCAAGACGGCCTAGCGGACCGGTTGGGGCAGTATTTT.

This clonotype appeared many times. In nucleotides, the CDR3 is TGTGCCAGCAGCGTAGCAGAGCGGAGCTACGAGCAGTACTTC. It specifies CASSVAERSYEQYF. The chain has TRBV9 and TRBJ2-7; possibly TRBD2 for D (5 bases). CDR3 length: 14 residues. V was pared by 0 bases and J by 3 bases, with 10 bases between. The germline gives CDR1 SGDLS, CDR2 YYNGEE.

This clonotype has at least ten counts. The chain carries TRBV28 and TRBJ1-1, with D possibly matching TRBD1 (6 bases). This CDR3 comprises 16 residues. Germline V gene data show CDR1 as MDHEN and CDR2 as SYDVKM. V lost 3 bases and J lost 1, with 15 bases in between. The CDR3 here is CASSFTTGGENTEAFF. The CDR3 DNA reads TGTGCCAGCAGTTTTACGACAGGAGGGGAGAACACTGAAGCTTTCTTT.

This clonotype was seen repeatedly, ten times or more. The J gene is TRBJ1-5, the V gene TRBV20-1; 9 positions agree with TRBD1. The germline CDR1 and CDR2 sequences are DFQATT and SNEGSKA (reference sequence). The CDR3 length is 13 residues. The ends lost 3 bases at V and 4 bases at J; junction bases unmatched: 1. The CDR3 here is CSARGTGNQPQHF. Written as DNA, the CDR3 is TGCAGTGCTAGGGGGACAGGGAATCAGCCCCAGCATTTT.

DNA of the CDR3: TGTGCCAGCTCACCCCCCGAAGGGGAAAAAAACATTCAGTACTTC. This encodes CASSPPEGEKNIQYF. The rearrangement uses TRBV18 and TRBJ2-4; TRBD1 is a possible D gene (5 bases). This CDR3 has 15 residues. Trimming pared 3 bases from V and 4 bases from J, leaving 13 bases between. Germline CDR1 and CDR2: KGHSH and LQKENI. The variable domain in full, with the rest retrieved from reference TRBV18 and TRBJ2-4, is NAGVMQNPRHLVRRRGQEARLRCSPMKGHSHVYWYRQLPEEGLKFMVYLQKENIIDESGMPKERFSAEFPKEGPSILRIQQVVRGDSAAYFCASSPPEGEKNIQYFGAGTRLSVL.

This clonotype was detected many times. A junction boundary mismatches the germline segment, possibly from a read error. The chain couples TRBV28 to TRBJ2-7, with 12 bases that match TRBD2. Germline values: CDR1 MDHEN, CDR2 SYDVKM. CDR3 length: 15 residues. The CDR3 DNA reads TGTACCAGCAATACTGGACTAGCGGGAATCTACGAGCAGTACTTC. This encodes CTSNTGLAGIYEQYF.